Each of the 26 T cell receptor beta chains below was sequenced from the same sample in a study of T cells in Graves' hyperthyroidism and ophthalmopathy. The investigators amplified TCR beta CDR3 regions from RNA transcripts. Researchers ran a first-round RT-PCR on the TCR CDR3 using the HTBI primer set. TCRdb ran MiXCR on the multiplex PCR reads and lists one entry per CDR3 protein. The table lists a few hundred thousand distinct CDR3 sequences, approximately 15% of them singletons. What was sequenced was blood. These TCRs come from a woman aged 18-29 years with Graves' hyperthyroidism that later progressed to Graves' ophthalmopathy.

This clonotype came up many times. The CDR3 is CASSLRRASLNEQFF. For the CDR3, the DNA is TGTGCCAGCAGTTTGAGGAGGGCCAGTCTCAATGAGCAGTTCTTC. This chain joins TRBV28 and TRBJ2-1; possibly TRBD2 for D (6 bases). Germline loops: CDR1 MDHEN, CDR2 SYDVKM. V was trimmed by 3 bases and J by 6 bases, leaving 15 bases between them. CDR3 length: 15 residues.

The genes are TRBV6-1 and TRBJ1-1; D is uncertain. Trimming shortened V by 5 bases and J by 8 bases, and 12 bases separated the two germline ends. In germline, CDR1 is MNHNS, CDR2 SASEGT. CDR3 length: 12 amino acids. The CDR3 region has the DNA TGTGCCAGCAGTAGACTACGTGACGAAGCTTTCTTT. Amino acid sequence: CASSRLRDEAFF.

This chain uses TRBV6-1 with TRBJ2-2, with D maybe TRBD2 (6 bases). CDR3 length equals 13 residues. The V end was cut by 5 bases, the J end by 5 bases, with 9 bases between. From germline, CDR1 is MNHNS and CDR2 SASEGT. The CDR3 DNA sequence: TGTGCCAGCAGTCAGACTAGTACCGGGGAGCTGTTTTTT. It yields the protein CASSQTSTGELFF.

This clonotype was recorded at least ten times. The gene calls are TRBV7-9 and TRBJ1-1; possibly TRBD1 for D (5 bases). The CDR3 is made up of 14 amino acids. From germline, CDR1 is SEHNR and CDR2 FQNEAQ (reference sequence). V lost 3 bases, J lost 1 base, and 9 bases lay in between. The CDR3 reads CASSFGGRNTEAFF. The CDR3 DNA reads as TGTGCCAGCAGCTTTGGGGGGAGGAACACTGAAGCTTTCTTT. Using reference TRBV7-9 and TRBJ1-1 for the parts outside the CDR3, the full variable domain is DTGVSQNPRHKITKRGQNVTFRCDPISEHNRLYWYRQTLGQGPEFLTYFQNEAQLEKSRLLSDRFSAERPKGSFSTLEIQRTEQGDSAMYLCASSFGGRNTEAFFGQGTRLTVV.

Note on this clonotype: A read error may explain this, as a much larger clone is one base away. The J gene is TRBJ2-1, the V gene TRBV11-2, with 8 nucleotides matching TRBD1. V lost 4 bases, J lost 7 bases, and 15 bases stayed unmatched. The CDR3 spans 17 residues. The germline V gene encodes CDR1 SGHAT and CDR2 FQNNGV. For the CDR3, the DNA is TGTGCCAGCAGCTCACCCCCATACAGGGGGACCCTTAATGAGCAGTTCTTC. It yields the protein CASSSPPYRGTLNEQFF.

Comment on this clonotype: Given a much more abundant clone one base away, this may be a read error. J is TRBJ2-1 and V is TRBV7-3; 10 bases align to TRBD2. Looked up from germline, CDR1 is SGHTA and CDR2 is FQGTGA. This CDR3 has 14 amino acids. Trimming removed 3 bases from V and 9 bases from J; junction bases left unmatched: 5. CDR3 region: CASSLWGLAIEQFF. Here the CDR3 DNA reads TGTGCCAGCAGCTTGTGGGGACTAGCGATTGAGCAGTTCTTC.

V usage is TRBV5-8 and J usage is TRBJ1-1; D is possibly TRBD1 (6 bases). V was pared by 0 bases and J by 9 bases, with 9 bases between. Germline V gene data show CDR1 as SGHTS and CDR2 as YDEGEE. The CDR3 consists of 12 residues. The CDR3 DNA sequence: TGTGCCAGCAGCTTGGTACAGGGTCAAGCTTTCTTT. This codes for CASSLVQGQAFF.

The sample holds many counts of this clonotype. V gene TRBV29-1 combines with J gene TRBJ2-1, with D tentatively TRBD2 (6 bases). The V and J ends lost 7 bases and 0 bases respectively, with 10 bases between them. The CDR3 extends over 13 amino acids. Germline V lookup: CDR1 SQVTM, CDR2 ANQGSEA. The CDR3 region is CSGGGDSYNEQFF. As DNA, the CDR3 is TGCAGCGGGGGCGGGGACTCCTACAATGAGCAGTTCTTC.

This clonotype showed up many times. The rearrangement links TRBV14 to TRBJ2-1; perhaps D is TRBD1 or TRBD2 (5 bases each). Germline V lookup: CDR1 SGHDN, CDR2 FVKESK. The CDR3 length is 19 residues. V was cut by 1 base and J by 7 bases, with 26 bases left in between. The CDR3 sequence is CASSQVWGKGPNARNEQFF. As DNA, the CDR3 is TGTGCCAGCAGCCAAGTTTGGGGGAAGGGCCCCAACGCCAGGAATGAGCAGTTCTTC.

This chain joins TRBV4-1 and TRBJ2-1, with 9 bases identical to TRBD2. Germline lookup yields CDR1 MGHRA and CDR2 YSYEKL. Unmatched junction bases numbered 15, after V lost 0 bases and J lost 12 bases. The CDR3 contains 17 residues. CDR3: CASSQEEREVILSVQFF. The CDR3 DNA is TGCGCCAGCAGCCAAGAAGAGCGGGAGGTGATTTTAAGTGTGCAGTTCTTC.

The chain recombines TRBV6-1 with TRBJ2-6; 9 bases are shared with TRBD1. This CDR3 is built from 18 residues. The junction had 7 bases not matched to a gene; V was cut back by 4 bases and J by 0 bases. The germline gives CDR1 MNHNS, CDR2 SASEGT. The CDR3 DNA reads TGTGCCAGCAGTGTTAAACAGGGGGCTGTCTCTGGGGCCAACGTCCTGACTTTC. Translated: CASSVKQGAVSGANVLTF.

The CDR3 nucleotides read TGTGCCAGCAGCCGGGGACGGCCCTACAATGAGCAGTTCTTC. It yields the protein CASSRGRPYNEQFF. The gene calls are TRBV5-6 and TRBJ2-1; D is possibly TRBD1 or TRBD2 (5 bases each). V lost 4 bases to trimming and J lost 2 bases, with 10 bases between them. Germline CDR1 reads SGHDT; CDR2 reads YYEEEE. The CDR3 spans 14 residues.

This clonotype was seen repeatedly, ten times or more. J is TRBJ1-5 and V is TRBV19; tentatively, D is TRBD1 (5 bases). The CDR3 totals 13 residues. CDR1 and CDR2 (germline): LNHDA, SQIVND (reference sequence). Trimming removed 3 bases at V and 4 bases at J, with 7 bases between. The chain's CDR3 is CASSITGNQPQHF. DNA of the CDR3: TGTGCCAGTAGTATTACAGGTAATCAGCCCCAGCATTTT. The full variable domain, rest sourced from reference TRBV19 and TRBJ1-5, is DGGITQSPKYLFRKEGQNVTLSCEQNLNHDAMYWYRQDPGQGLRLIYYSQIVNDFQKGDIAEGYSVSREKKESFPLTVTSAQKNPTAFYLCASSITGNQPQHFGDGTRLSIL.

This clonotype was seen many times. The rearrangement links TRBV7-9 to TRBJ2-1, with D hard to call. CDR3 length: 13 amino acids. Germline V CDR1 and CDR2: SEHNR, FQNEAQ (reference sequence). The V end was cut by 0 bases, the J end by 5 bases, with 5 bases between. The CDR3 DNA is TGTGCCAGCAGCTTAGCCACAAACAATGAGCAGTTCTTC. Residues: CASSLATNNEQFF.

The V and J genes are TRBV4-1 and TRBJ2-7, with TRBD2 identical over 8 bases. The CDR3 spans 16 residues. With 0 bases clipped from V and 7 bases from J, the junction kept 11 bases outside the gene matches. CDR1 and CDR2 from the germline V gene are MGHRA and YSYEKL. CDR3 bases: TGCGCCAGCAGCCAAGATCCCCGGGAGGGCCTTGGGGAGCAGTACTTC. This encodes CASSQDPREGLGEQYF.

This clonotype was seen a handful of times. The rearrangement joins TRBV20-1 to TRBJ2-2, with D possibly TRBD1 on 5 matching bases. Germline V lookup: CDR1 DFQATT, CDR2 SNEGSKA (reference sequence). Trimming removed 3 bases from V and 2 bases from J, with 13 bases in between. This CDR3 has 15 residues. CDR3 coding DNA: TGCAGTGCTAGCGGCAGGGTTAATAACACCGGGGAGCTGTTTTTT. Encoded protein: CSASGRVNNTGELFF.

V and J are TRBV19 and TRBJ2-7, with D tentatively TRBD1 (5 bases). The CDR3 consists of 14 residues. Germline CDR1 reads LNHDA; CDR2 reads SQIVND (reference sequence). Trimming cost V 2 bases and J 5 bases, with 13 bases left between them. The DNA for the CDR3 is TGTGCCAGTAGTATATCGTGGACAATCGACGAGCAGTACTTC. Translating it yields CASSISWTIDEQYF. The full variable domain, its missing parts supplied by reference TRBV19 and TRBJ2-7, is DGGITQSPKYLFRKEGQNVTLSCEQNLNHDAMYWYRQDPGQGLRLIYYSQIVNDFQKGDIAEGYSVSREKKESFPLTVTSAQKNPTAFYLCASSISWTIDEQYFGPGTRLTVT.

The sample holds a few counts of this clonotype. The chain is built from TRBV27 and TRBJ2-3, with 7 bases identical to TRBD1. The J segment lost 2 bases and the V segment lost 3 bases, leaving 5 bases of the junction unmatched. Germline-derived CDR1 and CDR2 are MNHEY and SMNVEV (reference sequence). This CDR3 has 15 residues. CDR3 coding DNA: TGTGCCAGCAGTTTTAAACAGGGGCCCACAGATACGCAGTATTTT. Its translation: CASSFKQGPTDTQYF.

In this sample, this clonotype turned up many times. The DNA for the CDR3 is TGTGCCAGCAGCCCAGACAGGCATAATTCCTACGAGCAGTACTTC. Residues: CASSPDRHNSYEQYF. This chain connects TRBV7-9 to TRBJ2-7; possible D gene TRBD1, 6 bases. Germline loops: CDR1 SEHNR, CDR2 FQNEAQ (reference sequence). V was trimmed by 5 bases and J by 1 base, leaving 15 bases between them. The CDR3 totals 15 residues.

The CDR3 DNA reads TGTGCCAGCAGTTTATCGTATGGGGGTGGCTACGAGCAGTACTTC. Protein: CASSLSYGGGYEQYF. This sequence joins TRBV27 and TRBJ2-7, with D perhaps being TRBD1 or TRBD2 (5 bases each). Germline V CDR1 and CDR2: MNHEY, SMNVEV (reference sequence). Trimming took off 0 bases at V and 3 bases at J, with 12 bases between the two ends. CDR3 length: 15 amino acids.

In its sample, this clonotype was seen a few times. The rearrangement links TRBV20-1 to TRBJ2-7, with D maybe TRBD1 (6 bases). CDR1 is DFQATT and CDR2 is SNEGSKA in the germline V gene (reference sequence). V shed 2 bases and J shed 4 bases, with 18 bases lying between them. The CDR3 totals 15 residues. CDR3 protein: CSARLTPGHQYEQYF. DNA of the CDR3: TGCAGTGCTAGACTTACACCGGGACACCAATACGAGCAGTACTTC.

This clonotype was observed at least ten times. The chain joins TRBV28 to TRBJ2-7, with 9 nucleotides matching TRBD1. With 5 bases clipped from V and 7 bases from J, the junction kept 12 bases outside the gene matches. The CDR3 is 15 residues long. Germline lookup yields CDR1 MDHEN and CDR2 SYDVKM. The CDR3 DNA follows: TGTGCCAGCAGTCTCTACCCCCGGACAGGGGATGAGCAGTACTTC. The encoded protein is CASSLYPRTGDEQYF.

Regarding this clonotype: A read error is possible here, since a much larger clone lies one base away. The gene calls are TRBV27 and TRBJ2-3; 7 bases are shared with TRBD2. The CDR3 runs 14 residues. CDR1 and CDR2 (germline): MNHEY, SMNVEV (reference sequence). The J segment lost 4 bases and the V segment lost 6 bases, leaving 7 bases of the junction unmatched. CDR3 in amino acids: CASRSGTGPDTQYF. The CDR3 coding sequence is TGTGCCAGCAGAAGCGGGACGGGTCCAGATACGCAGTATTTT.

This CDR3 reads CSARGLVNEQYF. The CDR3 DNA follows: TGCAGCGCTCGGGGACTAGTGAACGAGCAGTACTTC. V is TRBV29-1 and J is TRBJ2-7, with 8 nucleotides matching TRBD2. The germline V gene has CDR1 SQVTM and CDR2 ANQGSEA. The J segment lost 5 bases and the V segment lost 7 bases, leaving 7 bases of the junction unmatched. This CDR3 spans 12 amino acids.

This clonotype has at least ten counts. The CDR3 coding sequence is TGTGCCACCAGTGATTACGTCCGGGGGCAACCTCTCTACAATGAGCAGTTCTTC. The encoded protein is CATSDYVRGQPLYNEQFF. The rearrangement links TRBV24-1 to TRBJ2-1; tentatively, D is TRBD1 or TRBD2 (6 bases each). Germline V CDR1 and CDR2: KGHDR, SFDVKD. This CDR3 comprises 18 residues. V shed 2 bases and J shed 3 bases, with 19 bases lying between them.

The rearrangement uses TRBV5-1 and TRBJ1-1; 9 positions match TRBD1. Germline V gene lookup returns CDR1 SGHRS and CDR2 YFSETQ. This CDR3 comprises 15 residues. With 2 bases clipped from V and 4 bases from J, the junction kept 6 bases outside the gene matches. CDR3: CASSFQTGGSTEAFF. CDR3 nucleotide sequence: TGCGCCAGCAGCTTCCAGACAGGGGGGAGCACTGAAGCTTTCTTT.